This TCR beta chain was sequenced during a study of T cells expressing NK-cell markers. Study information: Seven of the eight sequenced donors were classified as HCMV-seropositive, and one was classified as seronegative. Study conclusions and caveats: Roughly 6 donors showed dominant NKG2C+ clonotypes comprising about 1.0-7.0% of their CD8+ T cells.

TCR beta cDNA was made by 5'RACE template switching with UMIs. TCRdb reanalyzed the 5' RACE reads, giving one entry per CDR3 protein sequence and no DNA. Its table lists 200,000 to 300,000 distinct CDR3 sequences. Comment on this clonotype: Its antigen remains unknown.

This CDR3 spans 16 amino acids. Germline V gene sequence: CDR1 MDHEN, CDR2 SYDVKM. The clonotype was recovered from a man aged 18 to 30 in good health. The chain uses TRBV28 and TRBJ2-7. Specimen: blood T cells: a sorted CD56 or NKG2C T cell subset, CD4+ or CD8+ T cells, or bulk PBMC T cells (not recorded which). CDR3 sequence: CASSLDGLLSGDEQYF. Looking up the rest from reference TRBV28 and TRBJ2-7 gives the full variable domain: DVKVTQSSRYLVKRTGEKVFLECVQDMDHENMFWYRQDPGLGLRLIYFSYDVKMKEKGDIPEGYSVSREKKERFSLILESASTNQTSMYLCASSLDGLLSGDEQYFGPGTRLTVT.